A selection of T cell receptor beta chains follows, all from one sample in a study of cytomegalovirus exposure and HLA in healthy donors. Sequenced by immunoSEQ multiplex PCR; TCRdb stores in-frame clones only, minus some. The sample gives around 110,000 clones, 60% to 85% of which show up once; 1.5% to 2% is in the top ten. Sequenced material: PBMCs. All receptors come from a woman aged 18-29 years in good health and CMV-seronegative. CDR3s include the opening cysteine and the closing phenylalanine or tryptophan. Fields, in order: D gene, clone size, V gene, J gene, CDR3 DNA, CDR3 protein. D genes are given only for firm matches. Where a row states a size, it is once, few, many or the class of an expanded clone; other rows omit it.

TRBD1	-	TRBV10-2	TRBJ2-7	TGCGCCAGCAGTGGAAAACTCGGGACAGGGCGACTCGAGCAGTACTTC	CASSGKLGTGRLEQYF
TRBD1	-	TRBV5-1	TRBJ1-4	TGCGCCAGCAGCGGAACAGGGGTGGTTAGTGAAAAACTGTTTTTT	CASSGTGVVSEKLFF
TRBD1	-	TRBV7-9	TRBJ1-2	TGTGCCAGCAGCGCCCTTGAGGGGGCCGGCTACACCTTC	CASSALEGAGYTF
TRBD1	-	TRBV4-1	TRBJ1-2	TGCGCCAGCAGGCCCTTGACGGGGAGACAGGGGGGCCGCTATGGCTACACCTTC	CASRPLTGRQGGRYGYTF
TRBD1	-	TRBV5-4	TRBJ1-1	TGTGCCAGCAGCTTTGGGACAGCGAACACTGAAGCTTTCTTT	CASSFGTANTEAFF
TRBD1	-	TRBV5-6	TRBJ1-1	TGTGCCAGCAGCTCGCCGGGACAGGGGACCTTAAGGACTGAAGCTTTCTTT	CASSSPGQGTLRTEAFF
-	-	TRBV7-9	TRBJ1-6	TGTGCCAGCAGCCCCAAAAATGGACTCCAGGAGGTGTCACCCCTCCACTTT	CASSPKNGLQEVSPLHF
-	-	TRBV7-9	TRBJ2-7	TGTGCCAGCAGCTTCTCTGTCAGGTCCTACGAGCAGTACTTC	CASSFSVRSYEQYF
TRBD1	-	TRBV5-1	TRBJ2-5	TGCGCCAGCAGCCTAGGGGGCCCTTCCCCCCAGCAAGAGACCCAGTACTTC	CASSLGGPSPQQETQYF
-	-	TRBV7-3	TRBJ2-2	TGTGCCAGCAGCCCCTTGGGGGGGCCGAACACCGGGGAGCTGTTTTTT	CASSPLGGPNTGELFF
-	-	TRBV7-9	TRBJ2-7	TGTGCCAGCAGCTTAGGCGGGGCCCTCTACGAGCAGTACTTC	CASSLGGALYEQYF
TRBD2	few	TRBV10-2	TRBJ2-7	TGCGCCAGCAGAAACGGGGGGACCGCCTACGAGCAGTACTTC	CASRNGGTAYEQYF
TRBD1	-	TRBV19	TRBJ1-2	TGTGCCAGTAGGTCCGGCGTTGACAGGGCAAGGGGCTACACCTTC	CASRSGVDRARGYTF
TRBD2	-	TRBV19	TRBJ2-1	TGTGCCAGTAGTACCTTAGCGGGGGGCTACAATGAGCAGTTCTTC	CASSTLAGGYNEQFF
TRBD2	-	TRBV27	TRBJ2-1	TGTGCCAGCAGTTTTCTCCGAGCGGGGGGGCCGGATGAGCAGTTCTTC	CASSFLRAGGPDEQFF
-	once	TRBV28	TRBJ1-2	TGTGCCAGCAGTCCGACAGGTGGAGGTGGATATGGCTACACCTTC	CASSPTGGGGYGYTF
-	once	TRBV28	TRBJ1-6	TGTGCCAGCAGTTTACTAGGGCAGGTTGGGGGGACCCTCCACTTT	CASSLLGQVGGTLHF
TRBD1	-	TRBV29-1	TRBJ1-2	TGCAGCGTTACGACAGGGCTCGACTATGGCTACACCTTC	CSVTTGLDYGYTF
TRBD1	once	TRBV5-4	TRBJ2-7	TGTGCCAGCAGCTTCCCGGGACAGGGTGCCTACGAGCAGTACTTC	CASSFPGQGAYEQYF
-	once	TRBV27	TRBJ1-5	TGTGCCAGCAGTTTAAATGGCGGTCAGCCCCAGCATTTT	CASSLNGGQPQHF
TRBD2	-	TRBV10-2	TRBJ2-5	TGCGCCAGCAGTGAGGGAGGTCCACTACGCGGGGGGGAGGAGACCCAGTACTTC	CASSEGGPLRGGEETQYF
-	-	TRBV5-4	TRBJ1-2	TGTGCCAGCAGCCCCAGGGAAACTAACTATGGCTACACCTTC	CASSPRETNYGYTF
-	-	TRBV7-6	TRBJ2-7	TGTGCCAGCAGCTTATTGCGAGACGAGCAGTACTTC	CASSLLRDEQYF
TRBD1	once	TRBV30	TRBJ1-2	TGTGCCTGGATGGACAGGGGAGATGGCTACACCTTC	CAWMDRGDGYTF
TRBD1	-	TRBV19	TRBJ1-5	TGTGCCAGTAGCCCCCCCTCGGGACAGACGAATCAGCCCCAGCATTTT	CASSPPSGQTNQPQHF
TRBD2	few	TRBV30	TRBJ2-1	TGTGCCTGGAGTAAGAGCGGGAGATACAATGAGCAGTTCTTC	CAWSKSGRYNEQFF
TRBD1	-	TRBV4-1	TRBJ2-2	TGCGCCAGCAGCCAAGGGGGGACAGGGACCGGGGAGCTGTTTTTT	CASSQGGTGTGELFF
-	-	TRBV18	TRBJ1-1	TGTGCCAGCTCCCTAACTCAGGGGAACACTGAAGCTTTCTTT	CASSLTQGNTEAFF
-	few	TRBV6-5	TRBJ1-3	TGTGCCAGCAGTCCGATCTCGGGACAAGGAAACACCATATATTTT	CASSPISGQGNTIYF
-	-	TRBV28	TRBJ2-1	TGTGCCAGCAGTTCTCGGACACCAAAATCCTACAATGAGCAGTTCTTC	CASSSRTPKSYNEQFF